These T cell receptor beta chains were read from a single sample in a study of shared clonotypes between healthy human individuals. Assay: immunoSEQ multiplex PCR; the TCRdb copy retains only in-frame clones and omits some. In the table there are hundreds of thousands of clones, roughly four fifths of which are singletons. Sequencing was done on a sample of PBMCs. The origin of the receptors is a woman between 40 and 50 years old in good health. Some clones in this sample may be carry-over from other donors' samples. Each CDR3 is given with its conserved first and last residue. A D gene is named only where the DNA matches it firmly. Not every row has a clone size; where given, it reads once, few, many or a size class.

DNA	CDR3	D	J	V	size
TGTGCCAGTACCCCTTCTCCCGACAGGGGCGAGCAGTACTTC	CASTPSPDRGEQYF	TRBD1	TRBJ2-7	TRBV19	NA
TGCGCCAGCAGCCAAAAACCACCCGGGACGGCCTCAGGCGAGCAGTACTTC	CASSQKPPGTASGEQYF	NA	TRBJ2-7	TRBV4-1	many
TGTGCCAGCTCACCTACCCGGACCCGACACTACAATGAGCAGTTCTTC	CASSPTRTRHYNEQFF	NA	TRBJ2-1	TRBV18	NA
TGTGCCAGCAGTTTCTCGGGAGTGAACACTGAAGCTTTCTTT	CASSFSGVNTEAFF	NA	TRBJ1-1	TRBV28	once
TGTGCCAGCAGCTTGGGCGGGGGTCTCGGCGAGCAGTACTTC	CASSLGGGLGEQYF	TRBD2	TRBJ2-7	TRBV5-4	few
TGTGCCAGCAGTGATGGGAGGGGCCCCTACAATGAGCAGTTCTTC	CASSDGRGPYNEQFF	TRBD2	TRBJ2-1	TRBV6-4	few
TGTGCCAGCAGCCAAGGGACAGGGGGCGTGGCAGATACGCAGTATTTT	CASSQGTGGVADTQYF	TRBD1	TRBJ2-3	TRBV5-4	NA
TGTGCCAGCAGCCCCCGGGACAGTCCGTACAATGAGCAGTTCTTC	CASSPRDSPYNEQFF	TRBD1	TRBJ2-1	TRBV11-3	few
TGTGCCAGCAGCCCCGCGGCGACAGGGCAATTTGATGGCTACACCTTC	CASSPAATGQFDGYTF	TRBD1	TRBJ1-2	TRBV28	NA
TGTGCCTGGAGTACCAAAGACAGATTGGGCTCCTACGAGCAGTACTTC	CAWSTKDRLGSYEQYF	NA	TRBJ2-7	TRBV30	once
TGTGCCAGTACACAGGGAACCGGGGAGCTGTTTTTT	CASTQGTGELFF	NA	TRBJ2-2	TRBV19	NA
TGTGCCAGCTCAGAACAGGGATCCGGGGAGCTGTTTTTT	CASSEQGSGELFF	NA	TRBJ2-2	TRBV18	NA
TGCGCCAGCAGTGAGTCGACTTGGGGGCACTCCTACGAGCAGTACTTC	CASSESTWGHSYEQYF	NA	TRBJ2-7	TRBV10-2	NA
TGTGCCTGGAGTACTAGGGACACCCTCCGGGCTGAAGCTTTCTTT	CAWSTRDTLRAEAFF	NA	TRBJ1-1	TRBV30	NA
TGTGCCAGCAGCCTTGGGACAGATCAGCCCCAGCATTTT	CASSLGTDQPQHF	TRBD1	TRBJ1-5	TRBV7-8	NA
TGTGCCAGCTCACTTAATTATGGCTATAACACTGAAGCTTTCTTT	CASSLNYGYNTEAFF	NA	TRBJ1-1	TRBV18	NA
TGTGCCAGCAGCGAACAACCGGGTAGCACAGATACGCAGTATTTT	CASSEQPGSTDTQYF	NA	TRBJ2-3	TRBV6-4	NA
TGTGCCAGCAGCAAACAGGGATTGGGCGAGCAGTACTTC	CASSKQGLGEQYF	NA	TRBJ2-7	TRBV7-9	NA
TGTGCCAGCATACCCCAGGGGGAGGGGGACACCGGGGAGCTGTTTTTT	CASIPQGEGDTGELFF	NA	TRBJ2-2	TRBV6-6	NA
TGTGCCAGCAGCAAAACAGGGTTGGAGACCCAGTACTTC	CASSKTGLETQYF	NA	TRBJ2-5	TRBV5-6	NA
TGCGCCAGCAGCTTAGGGGTCGCGGGGCTTCCCTCCTACAATGAGCAGTTCTTC	CASSLGVAGLPSYNEQFF	NA	TRBJ2-1	TRBV5-1	NA
TGTGCCTGGAGTGTAGGGGGCTCTGGGGCCAACGTCCTGACTTTC	CAWSVGGSGANVLTF	NA	TRBJ2-6	TRBV30	NA